This TCR beta chain was sequenced for a study of blood T cell repertoires in COVID-19. The germline gives CDR1 LGHDT, CDR2 YNNKEL (reference sequence). CDR3 length: 16 residues. The V gene end was trimmed by 1 base and the J gene end by 3 bases; junction bases not matched to a gene: 5. Libraries were prepared by immunoSEQ multiplex PCR; TCRdb keeps only in-frame clonotypes and omits some of them. This sample has 130,000 to 150,000 clones, with around 80% found just once. This clone was detected once. The sequence was obtained from a man aged 60 to 75 with acute or convalescent COVID-19. The sequencing input was peripheral blood. The chain combines TRBV3-1 (or the pseudogene TRBV3-2) with TRBJ2-1; 8 bases match TRBD2. For the CDR3, the DNA is TGTGCCAGCAGCCAAGGAGCGGGAGTGTTCTACAATGAGCAGTTCTTC. Residues: CASSQGAGVFYNEQFF.